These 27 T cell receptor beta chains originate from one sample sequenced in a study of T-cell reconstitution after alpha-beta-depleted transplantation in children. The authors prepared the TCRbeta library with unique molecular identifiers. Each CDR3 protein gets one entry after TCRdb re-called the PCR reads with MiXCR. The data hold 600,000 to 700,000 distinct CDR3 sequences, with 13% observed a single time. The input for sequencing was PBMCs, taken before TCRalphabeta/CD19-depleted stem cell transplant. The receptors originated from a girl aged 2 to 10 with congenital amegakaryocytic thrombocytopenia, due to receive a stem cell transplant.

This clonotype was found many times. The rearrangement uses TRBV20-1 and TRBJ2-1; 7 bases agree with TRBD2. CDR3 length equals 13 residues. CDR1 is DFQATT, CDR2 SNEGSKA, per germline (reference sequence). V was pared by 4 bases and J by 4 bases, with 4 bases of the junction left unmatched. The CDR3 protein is CSATSGLYNEQFF. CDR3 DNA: TGCAGTGCTACTAGCGGTCTATACAATGAGCAGTTCTTC.

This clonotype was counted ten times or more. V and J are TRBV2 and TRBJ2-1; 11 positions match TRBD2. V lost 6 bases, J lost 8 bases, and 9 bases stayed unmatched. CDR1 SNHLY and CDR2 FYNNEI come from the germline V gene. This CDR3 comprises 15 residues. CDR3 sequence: CASRPTSGSSDEQFF. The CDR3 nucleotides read TGTGCCAGCAGACCCACTAGCGGGAGTAGCGATGAGCAGTTCTTC. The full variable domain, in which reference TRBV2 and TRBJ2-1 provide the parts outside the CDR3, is EPEVTQTPSHQVTQMGQEVILRCVPISNHLYFYWYRQILGQKVEFLVSFYNNEISEKSEIFDDQFSVERPDGSNFTLKIRSTKLEDSAMYFCASRPTSGSSDEQFFGPGTRLTVL.

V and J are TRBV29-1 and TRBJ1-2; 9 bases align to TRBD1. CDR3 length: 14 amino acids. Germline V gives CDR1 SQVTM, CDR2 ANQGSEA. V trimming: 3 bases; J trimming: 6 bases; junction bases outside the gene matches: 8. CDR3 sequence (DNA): TGCAGCGTTGATGGGGTACAGGGGGCCCATGGCTACACCTTC. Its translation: CSVDGVQGAHGYTF.

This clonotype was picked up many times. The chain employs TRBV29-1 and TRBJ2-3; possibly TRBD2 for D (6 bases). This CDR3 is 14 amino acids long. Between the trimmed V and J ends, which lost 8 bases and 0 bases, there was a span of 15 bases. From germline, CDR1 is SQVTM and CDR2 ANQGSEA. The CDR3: CSILRGPSTDTQYF. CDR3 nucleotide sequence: TGCAGCATCCTGCGGGGCCCCAGCACAGATACGCAGTATTTT.

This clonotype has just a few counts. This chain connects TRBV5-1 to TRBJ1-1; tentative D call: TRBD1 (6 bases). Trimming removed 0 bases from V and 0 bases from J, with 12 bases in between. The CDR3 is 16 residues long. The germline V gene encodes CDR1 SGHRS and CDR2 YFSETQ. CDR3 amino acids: CASSLGRGGLNTEAFF. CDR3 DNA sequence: TGCGCCAGCAGCTTGGGGAGAGGGGGGCTGAACACTGAAGCTTTCTTT.

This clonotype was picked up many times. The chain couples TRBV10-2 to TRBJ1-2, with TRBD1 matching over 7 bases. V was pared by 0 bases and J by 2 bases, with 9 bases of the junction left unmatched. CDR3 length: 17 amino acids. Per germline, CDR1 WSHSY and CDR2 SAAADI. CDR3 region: CASSESSAGQLNYGYTF. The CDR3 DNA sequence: TGCGCCAGCAGTGAGTCCTCAGCGGGACAGCTAAACTATGGCTACACCTTC.

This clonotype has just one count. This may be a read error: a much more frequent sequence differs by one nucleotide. CDR3 residues: CSLPNEFF. The CDR3 DNA reads TGCAGCCTCCCGAATGAGTTCTTC. The chain is built from TRBV20-1 and TRBJ2-1; D call uncertain. The CDR3 is 8 amino acids. In germline, CDR1 is DFQATT, CDR2 SNEGSKA (reference sequence).

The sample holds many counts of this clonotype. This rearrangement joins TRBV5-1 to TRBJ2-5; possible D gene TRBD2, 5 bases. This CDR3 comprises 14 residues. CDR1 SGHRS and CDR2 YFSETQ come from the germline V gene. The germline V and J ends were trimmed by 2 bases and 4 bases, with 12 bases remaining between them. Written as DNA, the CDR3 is TGCGCCAGCAGCTTACCCCAAGGAGGAGAGACCCAGTACTTC. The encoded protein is CASSLPQGGETQYF.

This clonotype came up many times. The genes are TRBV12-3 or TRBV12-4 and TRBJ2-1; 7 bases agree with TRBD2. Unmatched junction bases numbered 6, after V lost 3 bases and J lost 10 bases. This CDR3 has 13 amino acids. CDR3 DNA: TGTGCCAGCAGTTTGGTAACACTAGCGGAGCAGTTCTTC. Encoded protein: CASSLVTLAEQFF.

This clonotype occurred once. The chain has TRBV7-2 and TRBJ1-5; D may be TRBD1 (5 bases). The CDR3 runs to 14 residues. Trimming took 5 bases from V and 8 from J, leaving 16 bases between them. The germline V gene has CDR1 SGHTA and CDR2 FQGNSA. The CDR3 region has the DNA TGTGCCAGCAGCCCAGGGAAGAGTCGGGAGCCCCAGCATTTT. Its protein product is CASSPGKSREPQHF.

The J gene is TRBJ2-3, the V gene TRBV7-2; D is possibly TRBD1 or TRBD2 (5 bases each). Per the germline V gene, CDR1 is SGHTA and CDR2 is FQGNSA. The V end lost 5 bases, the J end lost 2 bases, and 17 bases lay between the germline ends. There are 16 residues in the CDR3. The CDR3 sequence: CASSPGVWGYTDTQYF. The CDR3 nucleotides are TGTGCCAGCAGCCCGGGTGTGTGGGGGTACACAGATACGCAGTATTTT. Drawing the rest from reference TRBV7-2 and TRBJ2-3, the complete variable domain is GAGVSQSPSNKVTEKGKDVELRCDPISGHTALYWYRQSLGQGLEFLIYFQGNSAPDKSGLPSDRFSAERTGGSVSTLTIQRTQQEDSAVYLCASSPGVWGYTDTQYFGPGTRLTVL.

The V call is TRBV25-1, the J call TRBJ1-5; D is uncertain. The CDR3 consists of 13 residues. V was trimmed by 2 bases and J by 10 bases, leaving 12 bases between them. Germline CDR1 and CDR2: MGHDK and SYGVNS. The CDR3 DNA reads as TGTGCCAGCAGTGAAGGAAGATCAGGACCCCAGCATTTT. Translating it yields CASSEGRSGPQHF.

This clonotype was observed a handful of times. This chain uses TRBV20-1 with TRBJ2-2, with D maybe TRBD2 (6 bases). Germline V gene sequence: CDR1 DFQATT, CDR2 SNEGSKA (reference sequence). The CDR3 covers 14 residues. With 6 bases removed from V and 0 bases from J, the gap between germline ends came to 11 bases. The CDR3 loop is CSAAGGANTGELFF. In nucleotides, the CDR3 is TGCAGTGCCGCCGGGGGAGCGAACACCGGGGAGCTGTTTTTT.

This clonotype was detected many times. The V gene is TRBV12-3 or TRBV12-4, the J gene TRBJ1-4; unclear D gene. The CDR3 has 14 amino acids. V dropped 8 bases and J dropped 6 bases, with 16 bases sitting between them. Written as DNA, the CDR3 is TGTGCCAGCCGATCCCCCGGGTCCGATGAAAAACTGTTTTTT. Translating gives CASRSPGSDEKLFF.

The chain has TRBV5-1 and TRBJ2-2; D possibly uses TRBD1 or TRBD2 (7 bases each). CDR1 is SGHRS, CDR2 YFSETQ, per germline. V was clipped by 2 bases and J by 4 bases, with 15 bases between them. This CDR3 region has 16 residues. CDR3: CASSLQGRGSTGELFF. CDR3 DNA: TGCGCCAGCAGCTTACAGGGGAGGGGAAGCACCGGGGAGCTGTTTTTT.

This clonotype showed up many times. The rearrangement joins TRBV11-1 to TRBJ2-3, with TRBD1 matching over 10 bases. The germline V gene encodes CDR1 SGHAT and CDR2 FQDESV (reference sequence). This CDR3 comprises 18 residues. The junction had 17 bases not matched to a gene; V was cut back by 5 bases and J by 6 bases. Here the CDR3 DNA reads TGTGCCAGCAGCGATAATGAACCCGGGACAGGGGTGGCGGATACGCAGTATTTT. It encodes CASSDNEPGTGVADTQYF. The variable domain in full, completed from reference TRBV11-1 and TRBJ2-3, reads EAEVAQSPRYKITEKSQAVAFWCDPISGHATLYWYRQILGQGPELLVQFQDESVVDDSQLPKDRFSAERLKGVDSTLKIQPAELGDSAMYLCASSDNEPGTGVADTQYFGPGTRLTVL.

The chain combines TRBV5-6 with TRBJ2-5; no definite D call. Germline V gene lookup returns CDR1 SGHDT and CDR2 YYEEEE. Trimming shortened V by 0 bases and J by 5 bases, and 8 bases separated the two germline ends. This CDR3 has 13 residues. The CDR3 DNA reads TGTGCCAGCAGCTTGGACTTCGGGGAGACCCAGTACTTC. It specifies CASSLDFGETQYF.

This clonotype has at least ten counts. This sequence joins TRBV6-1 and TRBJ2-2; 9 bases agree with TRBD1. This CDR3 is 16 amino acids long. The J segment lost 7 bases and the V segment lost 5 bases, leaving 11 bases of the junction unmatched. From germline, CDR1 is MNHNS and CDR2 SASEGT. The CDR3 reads CASSPFPGQGDGELFF. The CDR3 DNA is TGTGCCAGCAGTCCTTTCCCGGGACAGGGCGACGGGGAGCTGTTTTTT.

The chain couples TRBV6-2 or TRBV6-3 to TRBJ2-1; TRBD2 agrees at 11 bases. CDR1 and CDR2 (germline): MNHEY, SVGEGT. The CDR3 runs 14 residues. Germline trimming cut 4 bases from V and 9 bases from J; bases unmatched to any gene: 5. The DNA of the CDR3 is TGTGCCAGCAGTTTGACTAGCGGGGAAGGTGAGCAGTTCTTC. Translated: CASSLTSGEGEQFF.

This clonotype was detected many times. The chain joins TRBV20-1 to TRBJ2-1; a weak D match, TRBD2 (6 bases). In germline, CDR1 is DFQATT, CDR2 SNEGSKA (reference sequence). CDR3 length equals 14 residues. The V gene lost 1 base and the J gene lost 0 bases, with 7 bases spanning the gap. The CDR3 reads CSARAGSSYNEQFF. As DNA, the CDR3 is TGCAGTGCTAGAGCCGGGAGCTCCTACAATGAGCAGTTCTTC.

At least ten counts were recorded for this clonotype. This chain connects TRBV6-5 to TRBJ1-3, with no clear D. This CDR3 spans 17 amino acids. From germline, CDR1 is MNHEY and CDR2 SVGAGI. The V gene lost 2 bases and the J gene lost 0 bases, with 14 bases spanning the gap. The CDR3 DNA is TGTGCCAGCAGTTACACGACCTCCTGGAACTCTGGAAACACCATATATTTT. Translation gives CASSYTTSWNSGNTIYF.

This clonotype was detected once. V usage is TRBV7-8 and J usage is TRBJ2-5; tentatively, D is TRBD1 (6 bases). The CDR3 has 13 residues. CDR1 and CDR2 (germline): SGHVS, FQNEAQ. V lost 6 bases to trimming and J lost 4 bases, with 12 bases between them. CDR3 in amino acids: CASRHRVSETQYF. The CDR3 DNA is TGTGCCAGCAGACACAGGGTTTCAGAGACCCAGTACTTC.

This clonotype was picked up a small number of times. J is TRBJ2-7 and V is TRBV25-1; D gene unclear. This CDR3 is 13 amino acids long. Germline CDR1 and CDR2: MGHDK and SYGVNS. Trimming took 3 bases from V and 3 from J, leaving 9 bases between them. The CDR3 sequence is CASSDHSNYEQYF. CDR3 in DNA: TGTGCCAGCAGTGACCACAGTAACTACGAGCAGTACTTC.

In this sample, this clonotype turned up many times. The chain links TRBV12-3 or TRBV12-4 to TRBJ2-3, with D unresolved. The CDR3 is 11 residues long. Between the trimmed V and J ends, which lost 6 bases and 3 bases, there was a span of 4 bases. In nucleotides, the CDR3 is TGTGCCAGCAGACAAACAGATACGCAGTATTTT. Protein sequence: CASRQTDTQYF.

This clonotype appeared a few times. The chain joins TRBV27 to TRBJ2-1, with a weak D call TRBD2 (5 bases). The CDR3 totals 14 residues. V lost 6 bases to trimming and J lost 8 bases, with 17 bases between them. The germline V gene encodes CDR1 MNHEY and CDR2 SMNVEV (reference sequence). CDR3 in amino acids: CASSPALAFYEQFF. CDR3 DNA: TGTGCCAGCAGCCCCGCCCTAGCTTTCTATGAGCAGTTCTTC.

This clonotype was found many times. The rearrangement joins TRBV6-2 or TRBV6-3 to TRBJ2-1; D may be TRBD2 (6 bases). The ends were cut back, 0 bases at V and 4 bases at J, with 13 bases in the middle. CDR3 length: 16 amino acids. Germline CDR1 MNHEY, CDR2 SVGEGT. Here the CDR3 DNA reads TGTGCCAGCAGTTACTCGGCGGGAATAGTTTACAATGAGCAGTTCTTC. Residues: CASSYSAGIVYNEQFF.

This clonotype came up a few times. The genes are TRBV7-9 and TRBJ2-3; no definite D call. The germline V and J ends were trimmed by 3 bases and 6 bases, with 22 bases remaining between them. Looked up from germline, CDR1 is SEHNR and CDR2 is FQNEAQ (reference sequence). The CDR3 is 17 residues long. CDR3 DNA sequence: TGTGCCAGCAGCTTCCGCTACTCGGGCCCTCCCGAGGATACGCAGTATTTT. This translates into CASSFRYSGPPEDTQYF. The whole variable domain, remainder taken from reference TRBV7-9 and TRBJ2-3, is DTGVSQNPRHKITKRGQNVTFRCDPISEHNRLYWYRQTLGQGPEFLTYFQNEAQLEKSRLLSDRFSAERPKGSFSTLEIQRTEQGDSAMYLCASSFRYSGPPEDTQYFGPGTRLTVL.